This is a list of T cell receptor beta chains from one sample in a study of CD8+ T cells in alopecia areata. Method: immunoSEQ multiplex PCR; TCRdb's copy keeps in-frame clones and lacks some. The sample lists about 110,000 clones; roughly 55% were seen once. Sequencing was carried out using NKG2D-low CD8+ T cells sorted from blood. The receptors here all came from a human donor with alopecia areata. The CDR3 runs from the conserved cysteine through the conserved F or W. D genes are given only for firm matches. Clone size is given for some rows only: seen once, a few or many times, or a class if the clone is expanded.

>NA|NA|TRBJ2-1|TRBV28|16
TGTGCCAGCAGTCTGGGGGGACGGGCCTCCTACAATGAGCAGTTCTTC
CASSLGGRASYNEQFF
>NA|NA|TRBJ2-1|TRBV29-1|10
TGCAGCGTTGTTAGGAATGAGCAGTTCTTC
CSVVRNEQFF
>NA|few|TRBJ2-7|TRBV7-9|13
TGTGCCAGCAGCCTCGGGAGCCCCTACGAGCAGTACTTC
CASSLGSPYEQYF
>NA|NA|TRBJ1-2|TRBV4-1|16
TGCGCCAGCAGCCAAGCCGGGACACCGATCCACTATGGCTACACCTTC
CASSQAGTPIHYGYTF
>NA|few|TRBJ2-1|TRBV29-1|13
TGCAGCGTTGAGATCTCTGATGAAAATGAGCAGTTCTTC
CSVEISDENEQFF
>NA|NA|TRBJ2-1|TRBV27|14
TGTGCCAGCAGTTTATCGACGGGGGCCCATGAGCAGTTCTTC
CASSLSTGAHEQFF
>NA|NA|TRBJ2-2|TRBV13|15
TGTGCCAGCAGCTTAGAAGGGGAGGACACCGGGGAGCTGTTTTTT
CASSLEGEDTGELFF
>NA|NA|TRBJ2-5|TRBV10-2|19
TGCGCCAGCAGTGAGATGTGGGGCCGTTTCCTCCCTGGGCAAGAGACCCAGTACTTC
CASSEMWGRFLPGQETQYF
>NA|once|TRBJ2-7|TRBV5-1|15
TGCGCCAGCAGCTTGGATCCGCGGACCTCCTACGAGCAGTACTTC
CASSLDPRTSYEQYF
>NA|NA|TRBJ1-5|TRBV9|14
TGTGCCAGCAGCGAAGAAGGGACAAATCAGCCCCAGCATTTT
CASSEEGTNQPQHF
>NA|NA|TRBJ1-1|TRBV27|14
TGTGCCAGCAGTTTGGGGCACTCGAACACTGAAGCTTTCTTT
CASSLGHSNTEAFF
>TRBD2|NA|TRBJ2-7|TRBV11-2|16
TGTGCCAGCAGAACATTGGCTAGCGGTTTACCCTACGAGCAGTACTTC
CASRTLASGLPYEQYF
>NA|NA|TRBJ2-5|TRBV6-1|14
TGTGCCAGCAGTGAAGCGCAGATCGGCGAGACCCAGTACTTC
CASSEAQIGETQYF
>TRBD2|NA|TRBJ2-1|TRBV27|13
TGTGCCAGCTCTAGCGGGAGGGGCAATGAGCAGTTCTTC
CASSSGRGNEQFF
>NA|once|TRBJ2-1|TRBV7-8|13
TGTGCCAGCAGCTTAGGACTAAACAATGAGCAGTTCTTC
CASSLGLNNEQFF
>NA|few|TRBJ2-7|TRBV19|12
TGTGCCAGTAGGGGAGACAGCTACGAGCAGTACTTC
CASRGDSYEQYF
>NA|few|TRBJ1-1|TRBV29-1|12
TGCAGCGTTGCCCCTGAGAACACTGAAGCTTTCTTT
CSVAPENTEAFF
>TRBD2|NA|TRBJ2-2|TRBV19|16
TGTGCCAGTAGTCCAAGACTAGCGGATGACACCGGGGAGCTGTTTTTT
CASSPRLADDTGELFF
>TRBD2|NA|TRBJ2-2|TRBV14|18
TGTGCCAGCAGCCAAACACGGAGGGTAGCGGGAGGAATCGGGGAGCTGTTTTTT
CASSQTRRVAGGIGELFF
>NA|NA|TRBJ1-5|TRBV2|16
TGTGCCAGCAGTGACCGGCGAGAAGCTAACAATCAGCCCCAGCATTTT
CASSDRREANNQPQHF
>NA|NA|TRBJ2-2|TRBV2|13
TGTGCCATCCTAGGAGGGAACACCGGGGAGCTGTTTTTT
CAILGGNTGELFF
>NA|NA|TRBJ2-1|TRBV6-1|12
TGTGCCAGCAGCACGTTGGGGGATGAGCAGTTCTTC
CASSTLGDEQFF
>NA|NA|TRBJ2-1|TRBV7-3|14
TGTGCCAGCAGCCCTAATGACGGGGGCCATGAGCAGTTCTTC
CASSPNDGGHEQFF
>TRBD1|NA|TRBJ1-1|TRBV7-6|14
TGTGCCAGCAGCACAGGGGGGATGAACACTGAAGCTTTCTTT
CASSTGGMNTEAFF
>TRBD2|few|TRBJ2-1|TRBV9|16
TGTGCCAGCAGCGTAGAGGGCGGGAGCTCCTACAATGAGCAGTTCTTC
CASSVEGGSSYNEQFF
>NA|NA|TRBJ2-4|TRBV27|16
TGTGCCACCCCAACCCCTAGGCTAATAGCCAAAAACATTCAGTACTTC
CATPTPRLIAKNIQYF
>NA|NA|TRBJ1-1|TRBV11-2|13
TGTGCCAGCAGCGCGGGACTGAACACTGAAGCTTTCTTT
CASSAGLNTEAFF
>NA|NA|TRBJ2-1|TRBV18|11
TGTGCCAGCTCACCGAACAATGAGCAGTTCTTC
CASSPNNEQFF
>NA|NA|TRBJ1-5|TRBV6-1|14
TGTGCCAGCACCCCCTGGAGGGGAAATCAGCCCCAGCATTTT
CASTPWRGNQPQHF
>TRBD2|NA|TRBJ2-1|TRBV7-3|12
TGTGCCAGCAGCGCGGGGGAAGATGAGCAGTTCTTC
CASSAGEDEQFF
>NA|NA|TRBJ1-5|TRBV2|14
TGTGCCGTCCAGGGTTCAGGCGACAATCGGCCCCAGCATTTT
CAVQGSGDNRPQHF
>TRBD2|medium-sized|TRBJ2-2|TRBV14|14
TGTGCCAGCAGTCGGGCTAGCGGCTCCGGGGAGCTGTTTTTT
CASSRASGSGELFF
>TRBD2|NA|TRBJ2-1|TRBV5-1|17
TGCGCCAGCAGCCGCACCCGATTGGGACTAGCGGGCAATGAGCAGTTCTTC
CASSRTRLGLAGNEQFF
>NA|few|TRBJ2-4|TRBV19|14
TGTGCCAGTAGTATCTCCCTGGGCCCTCTTCCTCAGTACTTC
CASSISLGPLPQYF
>NA|NA|TRBJ1-1|TRBV7-9|13
TGTGCCGGGCGGGGGCAGGGAAACACTGAAGCTTTCTTT
CAGRGQGNTEAFF
>NA|NA|TRBJ1-2|TRBV11-2|13
TGTGCCAGCAGCCTATTCAGGGATTATGGCTACACCTTC
CASSLFRDYGYTF
>NA|few|TRBJ1-1|TRBV27|13
TGTGCCAGCAGTTTATCGCTTGTCGCTGAAGCTTTCTTT
CASSLSLVAEAFF
>TRBD2|few|TRBJ2-7|TRBV7-2|15
TGTGCCAGCAGCGCACTTAGCGGGAGGGCCGTTGAGCAGTACTTC
CASSALSGRAVEQYF
>TRBD1|NA|TRBJ2-3|TRBV5-4|15
TGTGCCAGCAGCGGGGACAGGGCGTTCACAGATACGCAGTATTTT
CASSGDRAFTDTQYF
>TRBD1|NA|TRBJ2-1|TRBV6-5|13
TGTGCCACCGGGACAGGATTTTTCAATGAGCAGTTCTTC
CATGTGFFNEQFF
>NA|few|TRBJ2-5|TRBV5-1|12
TGCGCCAGCAGCTGGACCCTAGAGACCCAGTACTTC
CASSWTLETQYF